The present T cell receptor (beta chain) was sequenced within a study of OX40 agonist ivuxolimab in advanced cancers. Profiling relied on immunoSEQ multiplex PCR, and the TCRdb table lists in-frame clones only, not all of them. The table lists tens of thousands of clones, under 85% of them singletons, with 0.4% to 0.5% in the top ten. Trimming shortened V by 1 base and J by 5 bases, and 11 bases separated the two germline ends. The CDR3 is 14 amino acids. Germline CDR1 reads SGHDN; CDR2 reads FVKESK. Sample: CD4+ or CD8+ T cells sorted from blood, taken in a trial of the OX40 agonist ivuxolimab. This receptor was identified in an adult with an advanced solid tumor such as melanoma, head and neck, liver or kidney cancer. The chain joins TRBV14 to TRBJ1-2; D uncertain. The DNA of the CDR3 is TGTGCCAGCAGCCAAGGAACACAATCTTATGGCTACACCTTC. Protein: CASSQGTQSYGYTF.